This T cell receptor (beta chain) appears in the sequencing data of a study of shared clonotypes between healthy human individuals. Overall study findings and caveats: Across several donors, naive CD4 shared roughly 5%, naive CD8 around 3.8%, memory CD4 about 2.4%, memory CD8 0.4%.

Every donor was a Caucasian adult from Nashville, Tennessee. Germline CDR1 reads SGHVS; CDR2 reads FQNEAQ. The CDR3 loop spans 13 amino acids. Between the trimmed V and J ends, which lost 1 base and 6 bases, there was a span of 10 bases. A remark on this clone: Its cognate antigen is unknown.

Sorted-subset replicate PCRs used around 200 ng of genomic DNA. This amount corresponded to approximately 30,000 T cell genomes. Original processing notes: Filtering of immunoSEQ junctional sequences could not match full-length read filtering. The repertoire was sequenced with immunoSEQ multiplex PCR; TCRdb's copy has only in-frame clones and lacks some. The DNA gave D and trimming, while V, J and clone size come from that table. The repertoire holds 2 million to 2.5 million clones, around 90% seen once, with around 0.35% in the top ten. The sequence came from a man aged 18 to 29 in good health. Some clones in this sample may be carry-over from other donors' samples. V is TRBV7-8 and J is TRBJ2-7; D not resolved. The sample was naive CD4+ T cells from PBMCs. The sample's subset: CD45RA+ positively selected. DNA for the CDR3: TGTGCCAGCAGCTTAGAAGGTCTAGGCGAGCAGTACTTC. This gives the protein CASSLEGLGEQYF.